The entry below describes one TCR beta chain. This same CDR3 is encoded by further DNA sequences in the sample. The data originate from a study of blood T cell repertoires in COVID-19. Study at large: Samples representing acute and convalescent COVID-19 were sourced from the United States, Italy and Spain. The cDNA or gDNA used as material had been derived from T cells, B-cell-depleted T cells, or PBMCs.

The CDR3 totals 14 residues. V lost 4 bases, J lost 6 bases, and 3 bases stayed unmatched. CDR1 is LGHDT, CDR2 YNNKEL, per germline (reference sequence). Per the original methods: Using reference gene primer amplification, nucleated cell counts were estimated. Assay: immunoSEQ multiplex PCR; the TCRdb copy retains only in-frame clones and omits some. The DNA was the basis for D and trimming; V, J and clone size are from that table. The sample lists approximately 400,000 clones; roughly 86% were seen once. This TCR came from a human donor with acute or convalescent COVID-19. The donor label of this sample is uncertain. V usage is TRBV3-1 (or the pseudogene TRBV3-2) and J usage is TRBJ1-6, with 7 bases that match TRBD1. The sample comprised peripheral blood. The CDR3: CASSLRQGNSPLHF. The CDR3 coding sequence is TGTGCCAGCAGCCTTCGACAGGGTAATTCACCCCTCCACTTT.